The clone carrying this T cell receptor (beta chain) appeared a few times. Its antigen is undetermined. The data are from a study of vaccination and CD4 T cells after COVID-19. About the study: Timing of post-vaccine sample collection was a median 72 days after dose two, with a range of 14 to 241.

The ends were cut back, 0 bases at V and 4 bases at J, with 13 bases in the middle. The CDR3 extends over 15 amino acids. The germline gives CDR1 SGHNT, CDR2 YYREEE (reference sequence). Once obtained from cultured CD4+ T cells, the DNA was sequenced using the Oncomine TCR Beta short-read assay. TCRdb reprocessed the PCR reads with MiXCR, giving one entry per CDR3 protein. Counted here are under 20,000 distinct CDR3 sequences, about 40% occurring once; the ten biggest clones make up 26%. This sample's treatment: approximately nine-day PBMC culture with coronavirus spike peptide pools or control peptides (ViraFEST assay). Half-medium changes with fresh IL-2 medium occurred on days 3 and 7.

This TCR was sampled from a human donor who had recovered from COVID-19. Material: CD4+ T cells from blood, cultured in vitro, obtained before SARS-CoV-2 vaccination. The chain employs TRBV5-4 and TRBJ2-5; D is possibly TRBD2 (6 bases). The chain's CDR3 is CASSLGDLGGETQYF. In nucleotides, the CDR3 is TGTGCCAGCAGCTTGGGAGATCTGGGAGGAGAGACCCAGTACTTC.